Listed below are T cell receptor beta chains from one sample, sequenced in a study of graft-versus-host responses after intestinal transplantation. TCRdb keeps only in-frame clones here, not all; method: immunoSEQ multiplex PCR. The sample comprises some 19,000 clones, about a third of which are singletons, and 1.5% to 2.5% rests with the top ten. This material consisted of alloreactive CD4+ T cells from a mixed lymphocyte reaction culture, taken before transplantation. The receptors come from a human patient who was an organ donor for intestinal transplantation. Each CDR3 is given with its conserved first and last residue. D genes are given only for firm matches. Clone size is shown for a subset of rows, as once, few, many or a class of expanded clone.

V	D	size	J	CDR3	DNA
TRBV19	NA	few	TRBJ2-2	CASIDRPSNTGELFF	TGTGCCAGTATAGACAGACCATCGAACACCGGGGAGCTGTTTTTT
TRBV10-3	TRBD2	few	TRBJ2-2	CAMGLAAGTNTGELFF	TGTGCCATGGGACTAGCGGCGGGGACGAACACCGGGGAGCTGTTTTTT
TRBV5-4	NA	NA	TRBJ2-2	CASSLGDVPGELFF	TGTGCCAGCAGCTTGGGGGACGTACCCGGGGAGCTGTTTTTT
TRBV5-1	TRBD1	NA	TRBJ1-2	CASAQGAVGYGYTF	TGCGCCAGCGCACAGGGGGCAGTAGGGTATGGCTACACCTTC
TRBV5-1	NA	few	TRBJ1-1	CASSFVRGDTEAFF	TGCGCCAGCAGCTTCGTGAGGGGGGACACTGAAGCTTTCTTT
TRBV6-5	NA	medium-sized	TRBJ2-7	CASSQEYEQYF	TGTGCCAGCAGTCAGGAATACGAGCAGTACTTC
TRBV5-4	NA	NA	TRBJ1-1	CASSLIGQNTEAFF	TGTGCCAGCAGCCTAATCGGACAGAACACTGAAGCTTTCTTT
TRBV5-8	NA	medium-sized	TRBJ1-2	CASSPDRYYGYTF	TGTGCCAGCAGCCCGGACAGATACTATGGCTACACCTTC
TRBV6-5	TRBD1	NA	TRBJ1-2	CASSYSGTGTFYGYTF	TGTGCCAGCAGTTACTCGGGGACAGGGACTTTCTATGGCTACACCTTC
TRBV27	TRBD1	NA	TRBJ2-3	CASSLGQGGPFTSDTQYF	TGTGCCAGCAGTTTGGGACAGGGAGGCCCCTTTACGTCAGATACGCAGTATTTT
TRBV2	TRBD1	NA	TRBJ1-1	CASSVGGPNTEAFF	TGTGCCAGCAGTGTAGGGGGCCCGAACACTGAAGCTTTCTTT
TRBV10-3	NA	few	TRBJ2-3	CAISGVTDTQYF	TGTGCCATCAGTGGGGTCACAGATACGCAGTATTTT
TRBV18	TRBD1	medium-sized	TRBJ2-7	CASSLTRQGAWGRRHEQYF	TGTGCCAGCTCACTTACCAGACAGGGGGCGTGGGGGAGACGGCACGAGCAGTACTTC
TRBV5-1	NA	few	TRBJ1-2	CASSKGGAYGYTF	TGCGCCAGCAGTAAGGGGGGTGCATATGGCTACACCTTC
TRBV7-3	NA	NA	TRBJ2-6	CASSWGISGANVLTF	TGTGCCAGCAGCTGGGGCATCTCTGGGGCCAACGTCCTGACTTTC
TRBV28	TRBD2	medium-sized	TRBJ2-7	CASSSSGRLPIEQYF	TGTGCCAGCAGTTCTAGCGGGAGGTTGCCCATCGAGCAGTACTTC
TRBV7-7	TRBD1	NA	TRBJ2-7	CASSLDRNREQYF	TGTGCCAGCAGCCTGGACAGGAATCGCGAGCAGTACTTC
TRBV5-5	TRBD1	few	TRBJ2-1	CASTKQGAHSYNEQFF	TGTGCCAGCACCAAACAGGGGGCGCACTCCTACAATGAGCAGTTCTTC
TRBV28	NA	few	TRBJ1-4	CASSRWGGVGYEKLFF	TGTGCCAGCAGTCGCTGGGGGGGGGTCGGATACGAAAAACTGTTTTTT
TRBV30	TRBD1	NA	TRBJ1-2	CAFFPRDRANYGYTF	TGTGCCTTCTTTCCCCGGGACAGAGCTAACTATGGCTACACCTTC
TRBV5-4	TRBD1	NA	TRBJ2-1	CASSLTNRQGVEQFF	TGTGCCAGCAGCTTGACGAATAGACAGGGTGTGGAGCAGTTCTTC
TRBV6-6	TRBD2	few	TRBJ2-3	CASKREGDTQYF	TGTGCCAGCAAGCGGGAAGGGGATACGCAGTATTTT